Listed here is a single TCR beta chain. No cognate antigen has been identified for it. No base-level quality is on record; no much larger clone is a single base apart. Receptors were amplified or captured by the immunoSEQ multiplex PCR assay. For the multiplex PCR, a mixture combining 60 forward primers for TCR Vbeta segments and 13 reverse primers for TCR Jbeta segments was used. The CDR3 region of rearranged TCR beta genes was amplified from genomic DNA by a multiplex PCR assay. Amplified TCR beta libraries were sequenced as 87-base-pair reads on the Illumina HiSeq System. The original pipeline was this. A later analysis counted approximately 84 million unique TCR beta chains across the 550 to 700 repertoires, and roughly 11 million of these chains were shared by at least two donors. Raw reads were error-corrected and collapsed into unique sequences by a nearest-neighbor algorithm in which closely related sequences were merged to remove PCR and sequencing errors. V, D and J gene segments were assigned by aligning CDR3 sequences to IMGT reference sequences. Each retained sequence needed at least a six-nucleotide match to both a V gene segment and a J gene segment. A rearrangement was called productive if the CDR3 had no stop codons and remained in frame with V and J, and every other rearrangement was called non-productive. CDR3 was defined by IMGT convention, running from the second conserved V-encoded cysteine to the conserved J-encoded phenylalanine. In an earlier analysis of around 600 of the donors, sequences lacking an unambiguous match to a single V gene segment were excluded. In an earlier analysis of a few hundred of the donors, V segments were called functional above 56.7% productive rearrangements and were called segregating when the between-donor standard deviation exceeded 5%. A statistical classification framework was built to diagnose cytomegalovirus status from the catalog of TCR beta chain sequences. In a later analysis, TCR nucleotide sequences were compared against IMGT/GENE-DB human TR gene sequences so that V and J genes could be assigned. The TCRdist pipeline was used in a later analysis to assign CDR3 sequences and most-parsimonious VDJ recombination scenarios. A later analysis defined each TCR beta chain by its CDR3 amino acid sequence plus V-gene family, and excluded reads lacking a unique V-gene family. In a later analysis, 550 to 650 highly shared, low-generation-probability nucleotide sequences were removed to address suspected cross-contamination and a sequencing artifact. In a later analysis, a clonal expansion index was calculated for each public chain from normalized within-repertoire ranks of inferred template counts. Generation probabilities in a later analysis came from a VDJ recombination model fitted to out-of-frame rearrangements, and those results were checked against IGoR. In a later analysis, TCR-TCR, TCR-HLA and TCR-CMV co-occurrence was scored with hypergeometric tests, and a repertoire-size bias correction was applied to TCR pairs. To estimate false discovery rates, a later analysis permuted the HLA or CMV assignments 20 times. A later analysis grouped co-occurring TCRs with DBSCAN, adding TCRdist sequence similarity when clustering within HLA-allele-positive subsets. Repertoires with fewer than 30,000 or more than 120,000 public chains, plus five repertoires with anomalous nucleotide sharing, were excluded from co-occurrence clustering. In TCRdb, the immuneACCESS table is reduced to in-frame sequences with V and J assigned. These tables do not hold every clone; where another copy was compared, an unresolved V gene accounts for under half, and the others remain unexplained. V and J calls and clone size are copied from that table; D and trimming were computed from the DNA. The sample table shows around 120,000 clones, and about 80% are seen once. The top ten constitute 2.5% to 3% of the sample.

V is reduced by 6 bases and J by 5 bases, leaving a spacing of 8 bases between them. Via the germline V gene (reference sequence), CDR1 is DFQATT and CDR2 SNEGSKA. Counted from cysteine to phenylalanine, this CDR3 has 11 amino acids. Of the read, only the CDR3 DNA is kept; its 33 bases are in frame from base 1. In total, just over 650 healthy bone marrow donors made up the cohort. At the time of sampling, all cohort members were nominally healthy, though unrecorded immune exposures were likely present. The donor was CMV seronegative and was included in the group of a few hundred seronegative cohort members. Every donor gave a peripheral blood sample, and the peripheral blood mononuclear cells from that sample were used for TCR beta sequencing. The Qiagen DNeasy Blood Extraction Kit was used to extract genomic DNA from the blood cell samples. The data stem from a study of cytomegalovirus exposure and HLA in healthy donors (dated by TCRdb to about 2017). About the study as a whole: An earlier analysis of 587 of the donors reported over 250 Gb of sequence data and 117 million unique TCR beta sequences obtained from 150 million to 200 million T cells. A later analysis re-analyzed previously published TCR beta repertoires from roughly 630 donors and added high-resolution HLA genotyping to study TCR occurrence patterns. Alongside the repertoire data, information on donor age, sex, ethnicity and CMV serostatus was compiled. The study profiled the T cell repertoires of under 850 subjects by immunosequencing and related them to cytomegalovirus serostatus. Among a few hundred genotyped donors of the cohort, an average of approximately 240,000 unique TCR beta nucleotide sequences were sequenced per donor, around a sixth of them non-productive. Every repertoire in the discovery cohort had been generated on one and the same sequencing platform. HLA typing covered class I and class II loci at four-digit resolution. The number of typed donors differed by locus: roughly 620-630 for A, B, C, DRB1 and DQB1; 500 to 550 for DQA1; 606 for DPA1; and some 430 for DPB1. Several DR-DQ haplotypes were treated as single units for association and clustering because of strong linkage in the cohort. The later analysis used no new phenotypic data to find candidate immune exposures, relying instead on TCR beta sequences and their occurrence across donors. An early release that covered roughly 600 HLA-typed donors contained about 290 gigabases of sequencing data and around 85 million unique TCR sequences. Along with the approximately 700-subject first cohort, a separate validation cohort of some 130 different subjects was used. The study was designed to test whether signatures of past pathogen exposure could be identified by cataloging public T cell receptors. To decide whether each TCR beta V gene segment behaved as functional or pseudogenic, an earlier analysis of several hundred of the donors relied on high-throughput TCR beta sequencing. High-throughput TCR immunosequencing, statistical association of individual TCRs with disease status, and machine learning were combined to predict cytomegalovirus infection status. A later genetic analysis took genome-wide SNP genotypes for about three fifths of the 666 donors and used that subset as a discovery cohort. The genetic ancestry cluster associated with self-reported Caucasian donors included roughly 84% of the approximately 410 genotyped donors.

General conclusions and limits of the study: Linkage disequilibrium might explain the correlated functional status among segregating V segments, but an unknown experimental factor could not be ruled out. A further reported finding was that TCR beta sequences accurately predicted the HLA-A and HLA-B alleles for most subjects in the first cohort. Over 15 rarely observed V segments, including chromosome 9 orphons, were excluded from the earlier analysis of about 500 of the donors because counts were too low. In a later genetic analysis, fewer N-insertions in productive TCRs were reported among donors in an Asian-associated ancestry cluster than the approximately 670-donor mean. Most TCR sequences were seen in very few donors, while some public TCRs were found in many individuals. A few of the identified cytomegalovirus-associated TCR beta chains were confirmed in vitro to be specific for cytomegalovirus antigens. A total of 150 to 200 TCR beta chains were listed by the study as associated with cytomegalovirus. When HLA alleles, especially DR and DQ, strongly co-occurred, attributing TCR associations to individual alleles was difficult. In an earlier analysis of 587 of the donors, most TCR beta V segments appeared in productive rearrangements about 90% or about 30% of the time, broadly matching IMGT annotations. In a later analysis, TCR association rates were found to vary across HLA loci, with the most associated TCRs seen for DRB1 alleles and the fewest for HLA-C alleles. Roughly uniform sequencing depth across donors was assumed in presence/absence analyses, although this assumption may not hold. In both the original and validation cohorts, the classifier was reported to diagnose cytomegalovirus status with high specificity and sensitivity. CMV serostatus was the only immune exposure information available for the cohort. A later analysis reported that several top co-occurrence clusters appeared linked to parvovirus B19, influenza, CMV and Epstein-Barr virus. It was suggested by the authors that the approach could potentially be generalized to other disease states and immunological phenotypes. A later analysis associated 17,000 or so TCR beta sequences with specific HLA alleles at a false discovery rate of 0.05. V-gene and J-gene trimming of TCR beta chains was associated with a missense DCLRE1C variant in a later genetic analysis, and the association was replicated in an independent cohort. This cohort had only TCR beta chains sequenced, and the lack of alpha or paired-chain data limited which features could be detected. A later analysis found that HLA-associated TCR beta chains were more clonally expanded and had lower generation probabilities than equally common non-associated chains. According to a later analysis, most CMV-associated TCR beta chains appeared to be HLA-restricted, and the HLA associations seemed to be driven largely by CMV exposure. HLA typing was unavailable for some donors at each locus, so association tests used only the typed subset. Some IMGT-functional V segments, including TRBV6-2 and TRBV6-3, could not be distinguished by the 87-base-pair reads and were therefore excluded. The sequencing pipeline was judged likely to have produced a cluster of highly shared sequence variants as a technical artifact.

This TCR was recovered from a boy aged 2 to 9 in good health and CMV-seronegative. Here the chain combines TRBV20-1 and TRBJ2-1; a confident D gene designation cannot be given. Sequencing was done on a sample of PBMCs. The CDR3 region reads CSAEVNNEQFF. The DNA is as follows: TGCAGTGCAGAGGTGAACAATGAGCAGTTCTTC.